This T cell receptor (beta chain) was identified in a study of cytomegalovirus exposure and HLA in healthy donors. About the study: A later analysis reported the roughly 130 validation repertoires used the same platform as the approximately 670 first-cohort repertoires.

The CDR3 consists of 15 residues. The junction had 4 bases not matched to a gene; V was cut back by 5 bases and J by 0 bases. Germline lookup yields CDR1 MDHEN and CDR2 SYDVKM. Clones were read by immunoSEQ multiplex PCR, and TCRdb kept only the in-frame ones, dropping some. The table records roughly 59,000 clones, about 92% of them present only once. The study's findings and limits: As was reported, the classifier diagnosed cytomegalovirus status with high specificity and sensitivity. 164 TCR beta chains were listed as cytomegalovirus-associated. Usually a TCR sequence was rare, but some public TCRs were found in many donors.

On this clone itself: What it binds is not known.

This chain connects TRBV28 to TRBJ2-7; 10 bases fit TRBD2. Sequencing used PBMCs. The receptor comes from a man between 18 and 29 years old in good health and CMV-seropositive. CDR3 loop: CASSATSGFSYEQYF. The CDR3 DNA reads as TGTGCCAGCAGTGCGACTAGCGGGTTCTCCTACGAGCAGTACTTC.